Presented here are 7 T cell receptor beta chains from one specimen sequenced in a study of blood T cells in healthy people across ages. The second PCR ran roughly 7 to 12 cycles with a sample-barcoded 5' primer and J-beta primers. From the 5' RACE reads, TCRdb called clonotypes with MiXCR, one entry per CDR3 protein. The table records more than 600,000 distinct CDR3 sequences, roughly 25% of them present only once. The same sample was also studied in work on T cells of mothers and their children.

Sequencing was done on a sample of blood. These receptors all come from a boy between 10 and 17 years old in good health.

This clonotype was picked up a small number of times. V and J are TRBV7-3 and TRBJ2-5; 14 nucleotides line up with TRBD2. The DNA end is a closer match to TRBJ2-1, so the J assignment may be wrong. The germline gives CDR1 SGHTA, CDR2 FQGTGA. The CDR3 is 15 amino acids. CDR3 in amino acids: CASSSRLAGGNEQFF. The CDR3 DNA reads TGTGCCAGCAGTTCCCGACTAGCGGGAGGGAATGAGCAGTTCTTC.

The genes are TRBV4-3 and TRBJ1-4, with a tentative D call TRBD1 (5 bases). Germline V lookup: CDR1 LGHNA, CDR2 YSLEER. The CDR3 runs to 18 residues. Trimming stripped 0 bases from V and 8 bases from J, with 22 bases between. CDR3 region: CASSQDPIGATRGEKLFF. In nucleotides, the CDR3 is TGCGCCAGCAGCCAAGATCCGATAGGGGCGACCAGAGGAGAAAAACTGTTTTTT.

The chain employs TRBV5-1 and TRBJ2-7; 10 positions agree with TRBD2. J lost 2 bases, V lost 0 bases, and 5 bases had no gene match. The CDR3 runs to 16 residues. Per germline, CDR1 SGHRS and CDR2 YFSETQ. The CDR3 bases are TGCGCCAGCAGCTTGGGAGGGACTAGCGCTACCTACGAGCAGTACTTC. Its translation is CASSLGGTSATYEQYF.

CDR3 nucleotide sequence: TGTGCCAGCAGCGGGAGGGTACTTGAGCAGTTCTTC. Translated: CASSGRVLEQFF. The V and J genes are TRBV9 and TRBJ2-1; D may be TRBD2 (6 bases). CDR3 size: 12 residues. The V gene lost 3 bases and the J gene lost 9 bases, with 10 bases spanning the gap. Germline CDR1 is SGDLS and CDR2 is YYNGEE.

This sequence joins TRBV6-2 or TRBV6-3 and TRBJ2-4; no definite D call. There are 15 residues in the CDR3. Trimming took 2 bases from V and 3 from J, leaving 11 bases between them. Germline V lookup: CDR1 MNHEY, CDR2 SVGEGT. Here the CDR3 DNA reads TGTGCCAGCAGTTACGGCGGTTGGGACAAAAACATTCAGTACTTC. Translating gives CASSYGGWDKNIQYF.

The chain links TRBV7-2 to TRBJ1-5, with no clear D. The CDR3 runs to 13 residues. Germline V gives CDR1 SGHTA, CDR2 FQGNSA. Trimming pared 8 bases from V and 6 bases from J, leaving 14 bases between. The CDR3 is CASGDGGRQPQHF. The CDR3 nucleotides read TGTGCCAGCGGGGATGGCGGCCGTCAGCCCCAGCATTTT.

This clonotype was detected only a few times. The genes are TRBV11-2 and TRBJ2-7; D remains ambiguous. V was shortened by 3 bases and J by 4 bases, with 13 bases between the two germline ends. Germline CDR1 SGHAT, CDR2 FQNNGV. This CDR3 region has 14 residues. CDR3 in DNA: TGTGCCAGCAGCTTTCGCTTGAACGATTACGAGCAGTACTTC. The encoded protein is CASSFRLNDYEQYF.